These 25 T cell receptor beta chains originate from one sample sequenced in a study of T cells expressing NK-cell markers. TCRdb re-called the 5' RACE reads; every CDR3 protein appears as one record, without DNA. This sample's table has about 390,000 distinct CDR3 sequences. Sequenced sample: blood T cells: a sorted CD56 or NKG2C T cell subset, CD4+ or CD8+ T cells, or bulk PBMC T cells (not recorded which). The source of these receptors is a woman in her fifties or sixties in good health.

The rearrangement links TRBV5-1 to TRBJ2-1; TCRdb selects TRBD2, and the lack of DNA leaves this call unchecked. The CDR3 is 15 residues long. Germline CDR1 and CDR2: SGHRS and YFSETQ. Here the CDR3 reads CASSLGLAVGWEQFF.

The rearrangement uses TRBV27 and TRBJ1-2; TCRdb's D call, TRBD1, is unchecked because there is no DNA. Germline CDR1 reads MNHEY; CDR2 reads SMNVEV (reference sequence). CDR3 length: 15 amino acids. CDR3 residues: CASSLSPGAGYGYTF.

The rearrangement links TRBV5-1 to TRBJ2-2; TCRdb calls TRBD2, which cannot be checked without DNA. This CDR3 region has 14 residues. Per the germline V gene, CDR1 is SGHRS and CDR2 is YFSETQ. The CDR3 is CASKWEVASGELFF.

The chain recombines TRBV7-9 with TRBJ2-1. The CDR3 runs 17 residues. Germline CDR1 is SEHNR and CDR2 is FQNEAQ (reference sequence). CDR3 residues: CASSLPFDGSSYNEQFF.

The chain has TRBV7-2 and TRBJ1-5; TCRdb picks TRBD1, but there is no DNA to check that call. Germline V gene lookup returns CDR1 SGHTA and CDR2 FQGNSA. The CDR3 covers 13 residues. CDR3 region: CASSPRQGLPQHF. The entire variable domain, with the rest obtained from reference TRBV7-2 and TRBJ1-5, is as follows: GAGVSQSPSNKVTEKGKDVELRCDPISGHTALYWYRQSLGQGLEFLIYFQGNSAPDKSGLPSDRFSAERTGGSVSTLTIQRTQQEDSAVYLCASSPRQGLPQHFGDGTRLSIL.

The chain employs TRBV5-6 and TRBJ1-1; lacking DNA, the TRBD1 call made by TCRdb goes unchecked. There are 14 residues in the CDR3. Germline V gene lookup returns CDR1 SGHDT and CDR2 YYEEEE. CDR3 amino acids: CASSLGQGITEAFF.

This chain uses TRBV20-1 with TRBJ2-3; TCRdb proposes TRBD2, but this gene call is untestable without DNA. The CDR3 runs 12 residues. Germline values: CDR1 DFQATT, CDR2 SNEGSKA (reference sequence). CDR3 loop: CSAERDLDTQYF.

The V call is TRBV9, the J call TRBJ2-3; TCRdb names TRBD2, which stays unverified in the absence of DNA. This CDR3 is built from 19 residues. Germline V CDR1 and CDR2: SGDLS, YYNGEE. The chain's CDR3 is CASSVEGGLAGFGADTQYF. The full variable domain, its missing parts supplied by reference TRBV9 and TRBJ2-3, is DSGVTQTPKHLITATGQRVTLRCSPRSGDLSVYWYQQSLDQGLQFLIQYYNGEERAKGNILERFSAQQFPDLHSELNLSSLELGDSALYFCASSVEGGLAGFGADTQYFGPGTRLTVL.

This chain joins TRBV2 and TRBJ2-5. Germline V CDR1 and CDR2: SNHLY, FYNNEI. CDR3 size: 12 residues. CDR3 amino acids: CASSEARKTQYF.

This chain uses TRBV14 with TRBJ1-2. CDR3 size: 15 residues. Germline V gene lookup returns CDR1 SGHDN and CDR2 FVKESK. The CDR3 loop reads CASSQDLYRLGGYTF.

This chain connects TRBV25-1 to TRBJ2-1; TCRdb picks TRBD1, but there is no DNA to check that call. The CDR3 covers 14 residues. Germline CDR1 is MGHDK and CDR2 is SYGVNS. This CDR3 is CASNQGQGLNEQFF.

The chain joins TRBV29-1 to TRBJ2-5; TCRdb calls TRBD2, which cannot be checked without DNA. CDR3 length: 13 residues. Germline V gene lookup returns CDR1 SQVTM and CDR2 ANQGSEA. CDR3: CSVGKQGLETQYF.

The chain carries TRBV7-8 and TRBJ2-7; the D gene TCRdb calls, TRBD2, cannot be checked with no DNA. This CDR3 has 16 amino acids. The germline V gene has CDR1 SGHVS and CDR2 FQNEAQ. This CDR3 is CASSLGGGGGSYEQYF.

The V and J genes are TRBV5-1 and TRBJ2-1; as DNA is missing, the TRBD1 call by TCRdb cannot be tested. This CDR3 spans 16 amino acids. Germline V lookup: CDR1 SGHRS, CDR2 YFSETQ. CDR3 region: CASSLAIRGTYNEQFF.

The chain has TRBV5-1 and TRBJ2-1; absent DNA, TCRdb's TRBD2 call cannot be checked. This CDR3 spans 13 amino acids. CDR1 and CDR2 from the germline V gene are SGHRS and YFSETQ. Here the CDR3 reads CASSGGVNNEQFF.

This sequence joins TRBV13 and TRBJ1-1; TCRdb lists TRBD1, though no DNA is available to test this call. This CDR3 spans 12 amino acids. The germline V gene encodes CDR1 PRHDT and CDR2 FYEKMQ (reference sequence). CDR3: CASSGDRGEAFF.

The CDR3 sequence is CASSLVGHGFQETQYF. This rearrangement joins TRBV7-9 to TRBJ2-5; the D call of TRBD1 rests on TCRdb alone, since no DNA is present to check it. CDR1 is SEHNR, CDR2 FQNEAQ, per germline (reference sequence). The CDR3 spans 16 residues.

This sequence joins TRBV29-1 and TRBJ1-1. Per the germline V gene, CDR1 is SQVTM and CDR2 is ANQGSEA. The CDR3 has 13 amino acids. CDR3 sequence: CSVEVPAYTEAFF.

The chain combines TRBV27 with TRBJ2-5; TCRdb selects TRBD1, and the lack of DNA leaves this call unchecked. Germline V lookup: CDR1 MNHEY, CDR2 SMNVEV (reference sequence). CDR3 length: 14 amino acids. The CDR3 sequence is CASSWTGVHQTQYF.

The chain has TRBV5-1 and TRBJ1-2. The CDR3 extends over 15 amino acids. Looked up from germline, CDR1 is SGHRS and CDR2 is YFSETQ. CDR3 residues: CASSLDREVLNGYTF.

The rearrangement links TRBV28 to TRBJ2-5; the TRBD1 assignment by TCRdb is unverifiable without DNA. CDR1 is MDHEN and CDR2 is SYDVKM in the germline V gene. The CDR3 is 14 amino acids. The CDR3: CASSTFRGQETQYF.

The chain has TRBV5-1 and TRBJ2-5; the D call from TCRdb, TRBD2, cannot be confirmed without DNA. The CDR3 is made up of 17 amino acids. Germline CDR1 and CDR2: SGHRS and YFSETQ. The CDR3 region is CASSLEGLAGDFETQYF.

The V call is TRBV27, the J call TRBJ2-7; TCRdb calls TRBD2, which cannot be checked without DNA. The CDR3 runs to 14 residues. Germline CDR1 MNHEY, CDR2 SMNVEV (reference sequence). The CDR3 sequence is CASSLKGPTYEQYF.

The V call is TRBV12-3 or TRBV12-4, the J call TRBJ2-2; TCRdb reports TRBD2, a call that lacks DNA to check it against. The CDR3 has 14 residues. CDR3 in amino acids: CASSYQREIGELFF.

The chain has TRBV6-1 and TRBJ2-4; TCRdb's D call, TRBD2, is unchecked because there is no DNA. Germline CDR1 is MNHNS and CDR2 is SASEGT. This CDR3 is built from 18 residues. The CDR3 is CASSGGLAGEEGKNIQYF.